The following is a TCR beta chain sequence with its context. This record comes from a study of cytomegalovirus exposure and HLA in healthy donors. The records omit this donor's CMV serostatus. The study ran its PCR with 60 Vbeta and 13 Jbeta primers. Clones were sequenced by immunoSEQ multiplex PCR, and TCRdb holds only the in-frame ones, with some missing. The data show around 94,000 clones, about 60% seen once. The ends were cut back, 0 bases at V and 2 bases at J, with 11 bases in the middle. The CDR3 runs 15 residues. CDR1 is KGHSH, CDR2 LQKENI, per germline. The sample comprised PBMCs. This clonotype originated in a human donor in good health. The chain carries TRBV18 and TRBJ2-7; TRBD2 might be the D (5 bases). The CDR3 protein is CASSPPRGSPYEQYF. As DNA, the CDR3 is TGTGCCAGCTCACCACCGCGAGGGTCCCCCTACGAGCAGTACTTC.